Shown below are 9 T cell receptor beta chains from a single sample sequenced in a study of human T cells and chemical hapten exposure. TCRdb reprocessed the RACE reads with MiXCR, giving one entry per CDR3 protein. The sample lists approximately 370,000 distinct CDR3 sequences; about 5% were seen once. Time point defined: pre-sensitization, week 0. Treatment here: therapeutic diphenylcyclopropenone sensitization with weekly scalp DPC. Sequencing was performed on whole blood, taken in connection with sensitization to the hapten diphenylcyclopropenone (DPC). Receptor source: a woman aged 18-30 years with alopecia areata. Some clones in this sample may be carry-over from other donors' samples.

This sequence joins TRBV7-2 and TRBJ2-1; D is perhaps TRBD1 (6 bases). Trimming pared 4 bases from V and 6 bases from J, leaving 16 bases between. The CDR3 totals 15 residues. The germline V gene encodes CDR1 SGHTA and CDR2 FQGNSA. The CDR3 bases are TGTGCCAGCAGCTCTTCCCAAATACAGGGCAATGAGCAGTTCTTC. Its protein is CASSSSQIQGNEQFF.

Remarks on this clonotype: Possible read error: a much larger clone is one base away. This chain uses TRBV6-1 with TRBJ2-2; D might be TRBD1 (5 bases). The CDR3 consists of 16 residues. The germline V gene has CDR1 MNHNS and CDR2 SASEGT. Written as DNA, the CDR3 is TGTGCCAACAGTGAATCCGCAGGGAAGGTCACCGGGGAGCTGTTTTTT. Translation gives CANSESAGKVTGELFF.

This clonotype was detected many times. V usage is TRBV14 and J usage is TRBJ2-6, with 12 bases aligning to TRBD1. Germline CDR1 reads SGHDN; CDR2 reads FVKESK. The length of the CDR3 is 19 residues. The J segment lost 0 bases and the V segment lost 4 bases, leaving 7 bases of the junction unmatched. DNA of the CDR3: TGTGCCAGCAGCCGGGACAGGGGGCCACGGACCTCTGGGGCCAACGTCCTGACTTTC. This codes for CASSRDRGPRTSGANVLTF.

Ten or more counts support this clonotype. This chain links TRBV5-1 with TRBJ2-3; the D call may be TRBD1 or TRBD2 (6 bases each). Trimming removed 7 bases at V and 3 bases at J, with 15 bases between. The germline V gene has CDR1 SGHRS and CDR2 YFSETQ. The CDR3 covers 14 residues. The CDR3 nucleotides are TGCGCCAGCCTCGACGGGGGCGGGACAGATACGCAGTATTTT. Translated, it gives CASLDGGGTDTQYF.

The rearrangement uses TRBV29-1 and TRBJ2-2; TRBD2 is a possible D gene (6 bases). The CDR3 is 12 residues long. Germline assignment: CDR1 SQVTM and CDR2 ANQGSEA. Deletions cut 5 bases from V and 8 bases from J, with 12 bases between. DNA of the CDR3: TGCAGCGTTCTATCGACTAGAGGGGAGCTGTTTTTT. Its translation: CSVLSTRGELFF.

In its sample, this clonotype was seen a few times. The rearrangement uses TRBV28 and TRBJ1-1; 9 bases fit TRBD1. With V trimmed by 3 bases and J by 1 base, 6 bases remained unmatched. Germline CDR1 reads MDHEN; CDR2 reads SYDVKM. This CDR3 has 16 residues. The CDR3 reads CASSFPGTGRNTEAFF. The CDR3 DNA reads TGTGCCAGCAGTTTCCCCGGGACAGGGAGGAACACTGAAGCTTTCTTT. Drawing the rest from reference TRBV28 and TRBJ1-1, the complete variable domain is DVKVTQSSRYLVKRTGEKVFLECVQDMDHENMFWYRQDPGLGLRLIYFSYDVKMKEKGDIPEGYSVSREKKERFSLILESASTNQTSMYLCASSFPGTGRNTEAFFGQGTRLTVV.

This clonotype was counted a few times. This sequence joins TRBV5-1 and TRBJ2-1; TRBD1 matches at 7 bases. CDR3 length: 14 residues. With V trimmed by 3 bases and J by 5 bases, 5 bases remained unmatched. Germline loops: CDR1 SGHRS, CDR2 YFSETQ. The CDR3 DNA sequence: TGCGCCAGCAGCTATCAGGGACAGAACAATGAGCAGTTCTTC. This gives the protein CASSYQGQNNEQFF.

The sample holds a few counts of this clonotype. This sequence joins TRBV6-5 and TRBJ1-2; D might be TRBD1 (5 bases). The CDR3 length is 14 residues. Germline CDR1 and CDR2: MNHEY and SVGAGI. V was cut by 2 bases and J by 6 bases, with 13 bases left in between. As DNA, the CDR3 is TGTGCCAGCAGTTACAATGGGGGGAGAGATGGCTACACCTTC. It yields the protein CASSYNGGRDGYTF.

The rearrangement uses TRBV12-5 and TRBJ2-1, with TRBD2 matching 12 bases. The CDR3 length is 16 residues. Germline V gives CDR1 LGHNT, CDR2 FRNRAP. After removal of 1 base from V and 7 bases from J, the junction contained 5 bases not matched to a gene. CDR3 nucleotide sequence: TGTGCTAGTGGTTTGGGGACTAGCGGGGAAGGGAATGAGCAGTTCTTC. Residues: CASGLGTSGEGNEQFF.